These T cell receptor beta chains were read from a single sample in a study of cytomegalovirus exposure and HLA in healthy donors. TCRdb keeps only in-frame clones here, not all; method: immunoSEQ multiplex PCR. Here the sample spans more than 90,000 clones, about 87% being singletons. Sequences were obtained from PBMCs. Receptors were obtained from a man aged 18 to 29 in good health and CMV-seronegative. Each CDR3 is given with its conserved first and last residue. A D gene is named only where the DNA matches it firmly.

TRBJ1-1,NA,TRBV6-5,CASSPGIINTEAFF,TGTGCCAGCAGCCCAGGGATAATAAACACTGAAGCTTTCTTT
TRBJ2-5,TRBD2,TRBV14,CASSQELEGLAGARAQYF,TGTGCCAGCAGCCAAGAGTTGGAGGGACTAGCGGGAGCAAGGGCCCAGTACTTC
TRBJ1-1,TRBD1,TRBV6-5,CASSYSGQGGFF,TGTGCCAGCAGTTACTCGGGACAGGGTGGTTTCTTT
TRBJ2-1,NA,TRBV7-9,CASSSRSSYNEQFF,TGTGCCAGCAGCTCTCGGAGCTCCTACAATGAGCAGTTCTTC
TRBJ2-3,NA,TRBV9,CASSVRDFNTDTQYF,TGTGCCAGCAGCGTGCGGGACTTTAACACAGATACGCAGTATTTT
TRBJ1-4,NA,TRBV11-3,CASSLGLTVTTNEKLFF,TGTGCCAGCAGCTTAGGTTTAACTGTCACGACTAATGAAAAACTGTTTTTT
TRBJ2-5,NA,TRBV5-6,CASSWGPGVGETQYF,TGTGCCAGCAGCTGGGGCCCGGGGGTTGGAGAGACCCAGTACTTC
TRBJ2-1,TRBD2,TRBV2,CASSDATSGRPSYNEQFF,TGTGCCAGCAGTGACGCGACTAGCGGGAGACCCTCCTACAATGAGCAGTTCTTC
TRBJ2-1,NA,TRBV5-6,CASSLRGYNEQFF,TGTGCCAGCAGCTTGCGAGGTTACAATGAGCAGTTCTTC
TRBJ2-1,NA,TRBV12-5,CASGLDRMRDEQFF,TGTGCTAGTGGTTTGGACCGTATGCGTGATGAGCAGTTCTTC
TRBJ1-3,TRBD1,TRBV15,CATSTRTGIGNTIYF,TGTGCCACCAGCACCCGGACAGGGATTGGAAACACCATATATTTT
TRBJ2-3,TRBD2,TRBV6-6,CASSGIAGVTDTQYF,TGTGCCAGCAGTGGGATAGCGGGAGTCACAGATACGCAGTATTTT